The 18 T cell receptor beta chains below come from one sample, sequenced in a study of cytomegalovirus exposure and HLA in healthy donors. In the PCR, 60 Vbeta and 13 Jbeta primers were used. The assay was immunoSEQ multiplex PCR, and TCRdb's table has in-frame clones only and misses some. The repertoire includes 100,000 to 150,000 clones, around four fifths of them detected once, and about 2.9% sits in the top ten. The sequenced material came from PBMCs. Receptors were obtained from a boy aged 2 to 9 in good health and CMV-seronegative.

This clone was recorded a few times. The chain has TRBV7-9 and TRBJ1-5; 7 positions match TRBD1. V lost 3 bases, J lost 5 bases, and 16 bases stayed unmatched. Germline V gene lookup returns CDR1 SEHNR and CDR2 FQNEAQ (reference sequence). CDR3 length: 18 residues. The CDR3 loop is CASSLSNKGGDLDQPQHF. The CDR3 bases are TGTGCCAGCAGCTTGAGTAATAAAGGGGGCGATTTGGATCAGCCCCAGCATTTT. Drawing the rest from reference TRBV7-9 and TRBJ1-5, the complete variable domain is DTGVSQNPRHKITKRGQNVTFRCDPISEHNRLYWYRQTLGQGPEFLTYFQNEAQLEKSRLLSDRFSAERPKGSFSTLEIQRTEQGDSAMYLCASSLSNKGGDLDQPQHFGDGTRLSIL.

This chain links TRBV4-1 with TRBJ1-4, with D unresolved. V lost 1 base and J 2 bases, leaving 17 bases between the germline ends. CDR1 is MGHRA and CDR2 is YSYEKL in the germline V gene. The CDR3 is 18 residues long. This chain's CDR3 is CASSQVHSTWETNEKLFF. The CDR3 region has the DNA TGCGCCAGCAGCCAAGTTCATTCGACGTGGGAGACTAATGAAAAACTGTTTTTT.

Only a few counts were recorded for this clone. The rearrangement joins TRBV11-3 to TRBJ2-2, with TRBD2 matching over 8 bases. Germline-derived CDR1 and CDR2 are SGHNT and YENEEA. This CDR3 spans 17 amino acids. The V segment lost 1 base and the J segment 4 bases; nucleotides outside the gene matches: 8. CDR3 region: CASSLARLAGVTGELFF. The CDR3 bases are TGTGCCAGCAGCTTAGCCCGGCTAGCGGGCGTCACCGGGGAGCTGTTTTTT.

CDR3 sequence (DNA): TGTGCCAGCAGCTATCCAGGGGATTCCTACGAGCAGTACGTC. Translated: CASSYPGDSYEQYV. V is TRBV5-4 and J is TRBJ2-7; possible D gene TRBD1, 6 bases. CDR3 size: 14 residues. Germline-derived CDR1 and CDR2 are SGHNT and YYREEE (reference sequence). Trimming stripped 3 bases from V and 1 base from J, with 11 bases between.

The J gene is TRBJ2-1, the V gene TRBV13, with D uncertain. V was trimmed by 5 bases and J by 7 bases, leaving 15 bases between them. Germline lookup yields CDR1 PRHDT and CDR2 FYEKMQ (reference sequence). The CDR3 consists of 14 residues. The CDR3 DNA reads TGTGCCAGCAGCCCTCATGCTTCACGGAATGAGCAGTTCTTC. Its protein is CASSPHASRNEQFF.

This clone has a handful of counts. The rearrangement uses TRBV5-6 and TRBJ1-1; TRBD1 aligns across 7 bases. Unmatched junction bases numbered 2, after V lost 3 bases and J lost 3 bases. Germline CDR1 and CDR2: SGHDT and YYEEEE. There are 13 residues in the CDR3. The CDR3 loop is CASSWGQYTEAFF. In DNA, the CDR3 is TGTGCCAGCAGCTGGGGACAGTACACTGAAGCTTTCTTT.

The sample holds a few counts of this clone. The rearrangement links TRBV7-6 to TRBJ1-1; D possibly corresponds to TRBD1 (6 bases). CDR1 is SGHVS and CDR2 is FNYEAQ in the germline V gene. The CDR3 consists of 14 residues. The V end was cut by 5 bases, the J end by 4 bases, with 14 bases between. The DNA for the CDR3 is TGTGCCAGCAGCACCTACACAGGGAGCACTGAAGCTTTCTTT. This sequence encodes CASSTYTGSTEAFF.

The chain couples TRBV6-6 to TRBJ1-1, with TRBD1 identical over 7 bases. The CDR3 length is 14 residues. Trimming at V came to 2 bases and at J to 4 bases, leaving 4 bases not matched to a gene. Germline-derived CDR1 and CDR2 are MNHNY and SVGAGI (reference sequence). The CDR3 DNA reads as TGTGCCAGCAGTTACGACCGACAGGGCACTGAAGCTTTCTTT. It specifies CASSYDRQGTEAFF.

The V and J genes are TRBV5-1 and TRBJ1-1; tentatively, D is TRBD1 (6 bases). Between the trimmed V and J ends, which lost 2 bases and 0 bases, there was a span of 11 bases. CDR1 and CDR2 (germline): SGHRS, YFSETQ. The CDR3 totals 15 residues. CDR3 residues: CASSLWTDMNTEAFF. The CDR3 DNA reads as TGCGCCAGCAGCTTATGGACAGACATGAACACTGAAGCTTTCTTT.

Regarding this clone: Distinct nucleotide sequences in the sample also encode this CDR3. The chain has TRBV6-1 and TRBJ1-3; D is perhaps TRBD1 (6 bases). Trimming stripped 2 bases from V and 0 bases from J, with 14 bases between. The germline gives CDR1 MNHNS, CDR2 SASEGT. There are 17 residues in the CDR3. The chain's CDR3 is CASSEIQGRGSGNTIYF. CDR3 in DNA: TGTGCCAGCAGTGAAATACAGGGTAGGGGCTCTGGAAACACCATATATTTT.

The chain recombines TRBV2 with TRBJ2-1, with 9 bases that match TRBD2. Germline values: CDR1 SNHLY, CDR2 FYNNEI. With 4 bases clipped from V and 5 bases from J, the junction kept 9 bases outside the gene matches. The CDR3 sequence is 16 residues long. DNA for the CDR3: TGTGCCAGCAGTGGCCTGGGACTAGCCGGACACAATGAGCAGTTCTTC. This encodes CASSGLGLAGHNEQFF.

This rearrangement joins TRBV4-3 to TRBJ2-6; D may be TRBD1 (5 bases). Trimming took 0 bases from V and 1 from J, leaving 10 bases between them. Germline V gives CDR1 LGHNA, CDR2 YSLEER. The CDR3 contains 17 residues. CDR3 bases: TGCGCCAGCAGCCAAGATGATCAGGGTTCTGGGGCCAACGTCCTGACTTTC. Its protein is CASSQDDQGSGANVLTF.

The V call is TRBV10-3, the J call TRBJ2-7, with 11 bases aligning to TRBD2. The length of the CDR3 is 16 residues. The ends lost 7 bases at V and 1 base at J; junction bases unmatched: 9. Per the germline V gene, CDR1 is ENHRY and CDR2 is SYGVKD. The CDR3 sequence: CAITSPSGGSSYEQYF. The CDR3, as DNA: TGTGCCATCACTTCCCCTAGCGGGGGGTCTTCCTACGAGCAGTACTTC.

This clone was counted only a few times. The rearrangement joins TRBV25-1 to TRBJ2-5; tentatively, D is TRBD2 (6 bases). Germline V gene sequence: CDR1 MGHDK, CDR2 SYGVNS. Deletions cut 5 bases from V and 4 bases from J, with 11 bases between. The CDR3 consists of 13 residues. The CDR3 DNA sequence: TGTGCCAGCAGTTCGCCCGGGGGAGAGACCCAGTACTTC. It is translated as CASSSPGGETQYF.

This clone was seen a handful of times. The CDR3 nucleotides read TGTGCCAGCAGTTCGACAGGGACTCCTTCACCCCTCCACTTT. It codes for CASSSTGTPSPLHF. The gene calls are TRBV5-8 and TRBJ1-6; 7 bases match TRBD1. CDR1 is SGHTS and CDR2 is YDEGEE in the germline V gene. Trimming took 5 bases from V and 9 from J; bases not matched to a gene: 8. The length of the CDR3 is 14 residues.

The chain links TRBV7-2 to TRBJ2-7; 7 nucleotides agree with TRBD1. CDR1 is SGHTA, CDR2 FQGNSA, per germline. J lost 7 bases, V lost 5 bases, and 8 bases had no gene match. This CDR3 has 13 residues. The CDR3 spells CASSDRALGEQYF. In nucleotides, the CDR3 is TGTGCCAGCAGCGACAGGGCCCTGGGGGAGCAGTACTTC.

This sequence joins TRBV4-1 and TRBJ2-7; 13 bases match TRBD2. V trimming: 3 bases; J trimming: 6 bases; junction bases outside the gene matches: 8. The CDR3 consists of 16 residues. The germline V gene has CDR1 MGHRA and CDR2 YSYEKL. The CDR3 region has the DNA TGCGCCAGCAGCCAGTCACCGGGACTAGCGGGAACCGAGCAGTACGTC. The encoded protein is CASSQSPGLAGTEQYV.

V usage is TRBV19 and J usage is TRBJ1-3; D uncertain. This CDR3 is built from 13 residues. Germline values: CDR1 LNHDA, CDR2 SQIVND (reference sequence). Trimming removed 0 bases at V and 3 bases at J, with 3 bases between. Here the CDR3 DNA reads TGTGCCAGTAGTATAGATTATGGAAACACCATATATTTT. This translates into CASSIDYGNTIYF. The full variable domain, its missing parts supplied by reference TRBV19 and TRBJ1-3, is DGGITQSPKYLFRKEGQNVTLSCEQNLNHDAMYWYRQDPGQGLRLIYYSQIVNDFQKGDIAEGYSVSREKKESFPLTVTSAQKNPTAFYLCASSIDYGNTIYFGEGSWLTVV.